The 21 T cell receptor beta chains below all came from one sample that was sequenced in a study of blood T cell repertoires in COVID-19. The repertoire was sequenced with immunoSEQ multiplex PCR; TCRdb's copy has only in-frame clones and lacks some. The sample consists of roughly 360,000 clones, around 87% of them appearing once. Specimen: PBMCs or T cells enriched from blood (not recorded which). Receptors originate from a young man who had recovered from COVID-19.

V gene TRBV4-1 combines with J gene TRBJ1-1; TRBD1 aligns across 7 bases. Per germline, CDR1 MGHRA and CDR2 YSYEKL. V gave up 0 bases and J gave up 0 bases; unmatched junction bases: 7. The CDR3 length is 17 residues. The CDR3 loop reads CASSQDARDRVNTEAFF. The CDR3, as DNA: TGCGCCAGCAGCCAAGACGCCCGAGACAGGGTGAACACTGAAGCTTTCTTT.

The chain employs TRBV12-2 and TRBJ1-5; the listed D gene, TRBD1, was not tested against the DNA. TRBV12-2 is flagged as a pseudogene. The CDR3 covers 18 residues. CDR3 sequence (DNA): TGTGCAAGTCGCTTAGCTACCTCAGGGGGAAATAGCAATCAGCCCCAGCATTTT. Its protein product is CASRLATSGGNSNQPQHF.

V gene TRBV4-3 combines with J gene TRBJ2-2; D may be TRBD1 (5 bases). This CDR3 contains 14 residues. From germline, CDR1 is LGHNA and CDR2 YSLEER. V shed 4 bases and J shed 1 base, with 7 bases lying between them. The CDR3: CASSLGQNTGELFF. The DNA of the CDR3 is TGCGCCAGCAGCCTAGGACAGAACACCGGGGAGCTGTTTTTT.

This clone has a single count. This chain joins TRBV9 and TRBJ1-6; 8 bases align to TRBD1. The V and J ends lost 1 base and 5 bases, in that order; junction bases with no gene match: 8. The CDR3 is 17 amino acids. Germline assignment: CDR1 SGDLS and CDR2 YYNGEE. Here the CDR3 reads CASSVSQGQGDNSPLHF. The CDR3 DNA sequence: TGTGCCAGCAGCGTATCTCAAGGACAGGGTGATAATTCACCCCTCCACTTT.

The chain combines TRBV10-3 with TRBJ1-6; tentatively, D is TRBD1 (6 bases). The CDR3 contains 15 residues. The V gene lost 1 base and the J gene lost 8 bases, with 12 bases spanning the gap. Germline V CDR1 and CDR2: ENHRY, SYGVKD. The CDR3 DNA is TGTGCCATCAGTGAGTACGGGGGGGCGTATTCACCCCTCCACTTT. This gives the protein CAISEYGGAYSPLHF.

The V call is TRBV6-5, the J call TRBJ1-2; D unclear. V lost 1 base, J lost 6 bases, and 9 bases lay in between. Germline V lookup: CDR1 MNHEY, CDR2 SVGAGI. This CDR3 has 13 amino acids. The DNA of the CDR3 is TGTGCCAGCAGTTACTTAATTGGAGATGGCTACACCTTC. Translated, it gives CASSYLIGDGYTF.

The chain links TRBV5-4 to TRBJ1-6, with 11 bases matching TRBD1. J was trimmed by 7 bases and V by 4 bases; bases with no gene match: 4. This CDR3 is built from 15 residues. Germline CDR1 reads SGHNT; CDR2 reads YYREEE (reference sequence). The CDR3 here is CASSPGTGGNSPLHF. As DNA, the CDR3 is TGTGCCAGCAGCCCGGGGACAGGGGGGAATTCACCCCTCCACTTT.

V and J are TRBV7-6 and TRBJ1-1; 11 bases map to TRBD1. This CDR3 region has 17 residues. The germline CDR1 and CDR2 sequences are SGHVS and FNYEAQ. Trimming removed 4 bases from V and 2 bases from J; junction bases left unmatched: 9. CDR3 in amino acids: CASSYARTGGTNTEAFF. CDR3 DNA sequence: TGTGCCAGCAGCTATGCAAGGACAGGGGGCACCAACACTGAAGCTTTCTTT.

The chain combines TRBV5-5 with TRBJ1-5, with 10 bases matching TRBD1. The CDR3 runs to 15 residues. V dropped 4 bases and J dropped 5; count of bases not matched to a gene: 6. CDR1 and CDR2 (germline): SGHKS, YYEKEE (reference sequence). In nucleotides, the CDR3 is TGTGCCAGCAGCGCGGGGACAGGGGTCCATCAGCCCCAGCATTTT. Protein product: CASSAGTGVHQPQHF.

This clone was recorded a few times. The chain is built from TRBV30 and TRBJ1-4; 7 nucleotides line up with TRBD1. Looked up from germline, CDR1 is GTSNPN and CDR2 is SVGIG (reference sequence). This CDR3 comprises 18 residues. V lost 0 bases, J lost 6 bases, and 16 bases stayed unmatched. This chain's CDR3 is CAWSVSLFLGGEDEKLFF. The CDR3 coding sequence is TGTGCCTGGAGTGTATCCCTTTTTCTAGGGGGCGAAGATGAAAAACTGTTTTTT.

The chain uses TRBV5-1 and TRBJ2-5; 7 bases map to TRBD2. With 7 bases clipped from V and 5 bases from J, the junction kept 11 bases outside the gene matches. The CDR3 runs to 14 residues. Looked up from germline, CDR1 is SGHRS and CDR2 is YFSETQ. DNA for the CDR3: TGCGCCAGCGGATGGGAGGGAAGAGGTGAGACCCAGTACTTC. Its protein product is CASGWEGRGETQYF.

The chain carries TRBV29-1 and TRBJ1-2; 9 bases are a match to TRBD1. Germline CDR1 reads SQVTM; CDR2 reads ANQGSEA. The CDR3 loop spans 11 amino acids. Germline trimming cut 4 bases from V and 10 bases from J; bases unmatched to any gene: 4. The CDR3 nucleotides are TGCAGCGTTGGGGGACAGGGTACCTACACCTTC. It specifies CSVGGQGTYTF.

The rearrangement links TRBV5-1 to TRBJ2-1; the D gene is possibly TRBD2 (7 bases). This CDR3 is 14 amino acids long. Trimming took 7 bases from V and 4 from J, leaving 15 bases between them. Germline loops: CDR1 SGHRS, CDR2 YFSETQ. As DNA, the CDR3 is TGCGCCAGCGCCGAGGGGGGGATTTACAATGAGCAGTTCTTC. Translation: CASAEGGIYNEQFF.

The CDR3 DNA follows: TGCAGTGCTAGTAGCGGGGGCTCCTACGAGCAGTACTTC. Translated, it gives CSASSGGSYEQYF. The V call is TRBV20-1, the J call TRBJ2-7, with TRBD2 matching over 9 bases. This CDR3 contains 13 residues. Germline CDR1 DFQATT, CDR2 SNEGSKA (reference sequence). Losses at the gene ends were 3 bases for V and 0 bases for J; bases not matched to a gene: 0.

This chain joins TRBV7-8 and TRBJ1-1; 9 bases match TRBD1. The CDR3 runs to 14 residues. Trimming removed 2 bases from V and 3 bases from J; junction bases left unmatched: 1. Germline values: CDR1 SGHVS, CDR2 FQNEAQ. The CDR3 DNA is TGTGCCAGCAGCTTACGGGACAGGGACACTGAAGCTTTCTTT. Amino acids: CASSLRDRDTEAFF.

This chain uses TRBV19 with TRBJ1-1; a possible D gene is TRBD1 (5 bases). V shed 1 base and J shed 1 base, with 7 bases lying between them. The CDR3 is 14 amino acids. Germline loops: CDR1 LNHDA, CDR2 SQIVND (reference sequence). DNA of the CDR3: TGTGCCAGTAGTATAGGACAGCCGAACACTGAAGCTTTCTTT. Translation: CASSIGQPNTEAFF. The entire variable domain, with the rest obtained from reference TRBV19 and TRBJ1-1, is as follows: DGGITQSPKYLFRKEGQNVTLSCEQNLNHDAMYWYRQDPGQGLRLIYYSQIVNDFQKGDIAEGYSVSREKKESFPLTVTSAQKNPTAFYLCASSIGQPNTEAFFGQGTRLTVV.

This chain connects TRBV12-3 or TRBV12-4 to TRBJ1-1; D is undetermined. This CDR3 is 13 amino acids long. Trimming took off 6 bases at V and 1 base at J, with 9 bases between the two ends. CDR3 residues: CASSPMRNTEAFF. The CDR3 bases are TGTGCCAGCAGCCCCATGCGGAACACTGAAGCTTTCTTT.

The rearrangement joins TRBV11-2 to TRBJ1-4; D unresolved. This CDR3 comprises 15 residues. CDR1 SGHAT and CDR2 FQNNGV come from the germline V gene. Trimming took 4 bases from V and 6 from J, leaving 15 bases between them. This CDR3 reads CASSWRAVVHEKLFF. The CDR3 nucleotides are TGTGCCAGCAGCTGGAGGGCGGTCGTTCATGAAAAACTGTTTTTT.

The chain uses TRBV28 and TRBJ1-1; a weak D match, TRBD1 (5 bases). V lost 2 bases and J lost 6, with 19 bases in between. The CDR3 spans 16 residues. Germline CDR1 reads MDHEN; CDR2 reads SYDVKM. CDR3 nucleotide sequence: TGTGCCAGCAGTTTACGGGGGGACCGTGGAACATCTGAAGCTTTCTTT. Its protein product is CASSLRGDRGTSEAFF.

V usage is TRBV9 and J usage is TRBJ2-3; 12 positions agree with TRBD2. CDR1 and CDR2 from the germline V gene are SGDLS and YYNGEE. Trimming cost V 3 bases and J 5 bases; bases outside gene matches: 7. This CDR3 region has 16 residues. The CDR3 here is CASSAQTSGGLDTQYF. CDR3 DNA sequence: TGTGCCAGCAGCGCACAGACTAGCGGGGGTTTAGATACGCAGTATTTT. Supplemented by reference TRBV9 and TRBJ2-3, the full variable domain reads DSGVTQTPKHLITATGQRVTLRCSPRSGDLSVYWYQQSLDQGLQFLIQYYNGEERAKGNILERFSAQQFPDLHSELNLSSLELGDSALYFCASSAQTSGGLDTQYFGPGTRLTVL.

The chain carries TRBV6-4 and TRBJ2-1, with D unresolved. This CDR3 is built from 17 residues. CDR1 and CDR2 (germline): MRHNA, SNTAGT. V gave up 0 bases and J gave up 4 bases, with 16 bases separating them. The CDR3 sequence is CASSDSAASSKYNEQFF. CDR3 DNA sequence: TGTGCCAGCAGTGACTCCGCGGCTAGTTCCAAATACAATGAGCAGTTCTTC.